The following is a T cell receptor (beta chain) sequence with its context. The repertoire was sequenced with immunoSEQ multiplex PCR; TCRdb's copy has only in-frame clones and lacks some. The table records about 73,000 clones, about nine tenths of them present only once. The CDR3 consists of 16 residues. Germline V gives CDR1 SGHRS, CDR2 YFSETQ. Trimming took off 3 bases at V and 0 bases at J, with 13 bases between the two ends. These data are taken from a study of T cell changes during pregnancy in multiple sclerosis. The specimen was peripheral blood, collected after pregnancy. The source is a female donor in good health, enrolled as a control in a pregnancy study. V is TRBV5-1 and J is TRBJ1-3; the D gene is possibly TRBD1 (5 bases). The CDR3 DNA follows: TGCGCCAGCAGCTCCCCGGGAGGGACCTCTGGAAACACCATATATTTT. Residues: CASSSPGGTSGNTIYF.